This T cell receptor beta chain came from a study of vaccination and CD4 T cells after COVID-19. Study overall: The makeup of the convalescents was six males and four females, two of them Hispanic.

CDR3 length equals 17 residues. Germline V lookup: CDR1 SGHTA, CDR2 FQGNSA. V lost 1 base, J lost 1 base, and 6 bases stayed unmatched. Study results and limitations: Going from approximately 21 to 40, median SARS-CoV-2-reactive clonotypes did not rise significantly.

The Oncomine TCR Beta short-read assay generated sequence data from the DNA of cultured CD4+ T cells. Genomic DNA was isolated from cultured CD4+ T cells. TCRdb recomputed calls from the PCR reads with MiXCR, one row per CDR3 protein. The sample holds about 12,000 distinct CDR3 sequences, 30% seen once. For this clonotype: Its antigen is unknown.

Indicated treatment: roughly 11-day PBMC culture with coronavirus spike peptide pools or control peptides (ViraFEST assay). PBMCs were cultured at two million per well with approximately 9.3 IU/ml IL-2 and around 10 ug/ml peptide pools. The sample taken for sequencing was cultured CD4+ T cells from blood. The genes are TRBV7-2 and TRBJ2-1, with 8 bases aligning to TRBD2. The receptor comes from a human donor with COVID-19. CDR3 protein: CASSLGGGYLSYNEQFF. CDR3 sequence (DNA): TGTGCCAGCAGCTTAGGCGGGGGGTACCTTTCCTACAATGAGCAGTTCTTC.